This T cell receptor (beta chain) emerged from a study of T cells in Graves' hyperthyroidism and ophthalmopathy. Researchers took RNA transcripts and amplified the TCR beta CDR3 regions from them. When the TCR CDR3 underwent first-round RT-PCR, the HTBI primer set was used. MiXCR was run by TCRdb on the multiplex PCR reads, yielding one entry per CDR3 protein. Here the sample spans about 560,000 distinct CDR3 sequences, 12% to 15% being singletons. The CDR3 runs to 13 residues. CDR1 and CDR2 (germline): LNHDA, SQIVND (reference sequence). V was cut by 4 bases and J by 8 bases, with 12 bases left in between. PBMCs stemmed from less than 13 ml fresh peripheral blood.

The sequenced sample was blood. This receptor was identified in a woman between 40 and 50 years old with Graves' hyperthyroidism. The chain employs TRBV19 and TRBJ2-1; TRBD2 might be the D (6 bases). The CDR3 loop reads CASSTWTIDEQFF. In nucleotides, the CDR3 is TGTGCCAGTAGTACCTGGACTATCGATGAGCAGTTCTTC.